The sequence of this TCR beta chain was determined in a study of early T cells in non-severe SARS-CoV-2 infection. Across the whole study: Chains were unpaired, as sequencing was done on bulk RNA from unsorted whole blood.

The CDR3 consists of 14 residues. CDR1 and CDR2 (germline): MNHEY, SVGAGI. Details on this clonotype: Germline is not matched at one junction end, which may reflect a read error.

Unique molecular identifier tags were affixed to discrete cDNA molecules. Each CDR3 protein gets one entry after TCRdb re-called the 5' RACE reads with MiXCR. The sample includes roughly 50,000 distinct CDR3 sequences, around 6% seen only once; the top ten take 4.5% to 5.5%. The sequenced sample consisted of whole blood. The clonotype comes from an adult who was a healthcare worker with PCR-confirmed SARS-CoV-2 infection or an uninfected control (not recorded which). The chain carries TRBV6-5 and TRBJ2-1; 9 bases agree with TRBD2. Here the CDR3 DNA reads TGTGCCAGCACCTTGGCGGGAGGGCCAAGTGAGCAGTCCTTC. The encoded protein is CASTLAGGPSEQSF.